The 17 T cell receptor beta chains reported below all come from one sample, sequenced in a study of blood T cell repertoires in COVID-19. Produced via immunoSEQ multiplex PCR; TCRdb's table is partial and in-frame only. The table includes 200,000 to 300,000 clones, roughly 80% detected once. Sequencing was carried out using peripheral blood. The source is a young woman with acute or convalescent COVID-19.

This chain joins TRBV6-6 and TRBJ1-3; TRBD1 is a possible D gene (5 bases). This CDR3 is 15 amino acids long. V gave up 4 bases and J gave up 0 bases, with 10 bases separating them. The germline CDR1 and CDR2 sequences are MNHNY and SVGAGI (reference sequence). This CDR3 reads CASSWDSGSGNTIYF. The CDR3 DNA follows: TGTGCCAGCAGTTGGGACTCCGGCTCTGGAAACACCATATATTTT.

The chain uses TRBV28 and TRBJ1-1; tentatively, D is TRBD1 (6 bases). Deletions cut 6 bases from V and 3 bases from J, with 14 bases between. Germline V lookup: CDR1 MDHEN, CDR2 SYDVKM. The CDR3 is 14 residues long. CDR3 nucleotide sequence: TGTGCCAGCAGGCGGGGGGCGAGGGACACTGAAGCTTTCTTT. This codes for CASRRGARDTEAFF.

The V and J genes are TRBV7-2 and TRBJ1-2; 8 bases are a match to TRBD1. In germline, CDR1 is SGHTA, CDR2 FQGNSA. The CDR3 is 17 residues long. J gave up 4 bases and V 2 bases, and 12 bases lay outside the gene matches. CDR3 coding DNA: TGTGCCAGCAGCTTAAGGACAGGGTGGTCCTCAAGCTATGGCTACACCTTC. The encoded protein is CASSLRTGWSSSYGYTF.

CDR3: CASSQDGQGENYEQYF. CDR3 DNA: TGCGCCAGCAGCCAAGATGGACAGGGAGAAAATTACGAGCAGTACTTC. The chain uses TRBV4-1 and TRBJ2-7; the match to TRBD1 covers 8 bases. V was clipped by 0 bases and J by 4 bases; unmatched bases: 8. The CDR3 is 16 residues long. Germline-derived CDR1 and CDR2 are MGHRA and YSYEKL.

CDR3 loop: CASSLEPGLAGVHEQFF. CDR3 nucleotides: TGCGCCAGCAGCCTAGAACCGGGACTAGCGGGGGTCCATGAGCAGTTCTTC. The V gene is TRBV5-1, the J gene TRBJ2-1, with 14 nucleotides matching TRBD2. Germline V gene data show CDR1 as SGHRS and CDR2 as YFSETQ. Trimming removed 4 bases from V and 8 bases from J; junction bases left unmatched: 11. This CDR3 has 17 amino acids.

The chain uses TRBV11-2 and TRBJ2-5, with TRBD2 as a possible D gene (5 bases). The CDR3 has 16 residues. The V and J ends lost 1 base and 1 base respectively, with 13 bases between them. The V gene's germline CDR1 is SGHAT and CDR2 FQNNGV. The CDR3 DNA reads as TGTGCCAGCAGCTTAGCGTATGGGAGATTCCAAGAGACCCAGTACTTC. Translation: CASSLAYGRFQETQYF.

The chain has TRBV6-1 and TRBJ2-4; a possible D gene is TRBD1 (6 bases). The ends were cut back, 2 bases at V and 8 bases at J, with 13 bases in the middle. Looked up from germline, CDR1 is MNHNS and CDR2 is SASEGT. The CDR3 spans 14 residues. The CDR3 DNA sequence: TGTGCCAGCAGTGAACTGAGACAGGCCCACATTCAGTACTTC. Translating it yields CASSELRQAHIQYF.

V and J are TRBV5-1 and TRBJ1-2; no reliable D call. From germline, CDR1 is SGHRS and CDR2 YFSETQ. This CDR3 has 15 residues. V gave up 4 bases and J gave up 0 bases, with 13 bases separating them. Written as DNA, the CDR3 is TGCGCCAGCAGCACAGCCGGGAGTACTAACTATGGCTACACCTTC. It encodes CASSTAGSTNYGYTF.

This clone is a singleton in its sample. V is TRBV28 and J is TRBJ1-5; 8 nucleotides line up with TRBD1. The trim removed 4 bases at V and 7 bases at J, leaving 6 bases unmatched. The CDR3 runs to 14 residues. Germline assignment: CDR1 MDHEN and CDR2 SYDVKM. The chain's CDR3 is CASSSTGEEQPQHF. DNA of the CDR3: TGTGCCAGCAGTTCGACAGGGGAGGAACAGCCCCAGCATTTT.

This clone appeared a few times. This rearrangement joins TRBV14 to TRBJ1-2; 9 positions agree with TRBD1. Trimming removed 0 bases from V and 2 bases from J; junction bases left unmatched: 4. Looked up from germline, CDR1 is SGHDN and CDR2 is FVKESK. The CDR3 contains 16 residues. CDR3 loop: CASSQDEGQGNYGYTF. Written as DNA, the CDR3 is TGTGCCAGCAGCCAAGATGAGGGACAGGGAAACTATGGCTACACCTTC. Looking up the rest from reference TRBV14 and TRBJ1-2 gives the full variable domain: EAGVTQFPSHSVIEKGQTVTLRCDPISGHDNLYWYRRVMGKEIKFLLHFVKESKQDESGMPNNRFLAERTGGTYSTLKVQPAELEDSGVYFCASSQDEGQGNYGYTFGSGTRLTVV.

This clone was observed once. The rearrangement uses TRBV30 and TRBJ2-7, with 10 bases lining up with TRBD1. The CDR3 has 17 amino acids. CDR1 and CDR2 from the germline V gene are GTSNPN and SVGIG (reference sequence). V was pared by 0 bases and J by 5 bases, with 13 bases of the junction left unmatched. The CDR3 spells CAWSVYIIGDRGHEQYF. CDR3 nucleotide sequence: TGTGCCTGGAGTGTATATATTATCGGGGACAGGGGACACGAGCAGTACTTC.

This clone was observed a handful of times. V usage is TRBV6-2 or TRBV6-3 and J usage is TRBJ1-1; 9 positions agree with TRBD1. The CDR3 is made up of 15 amino acids. The V gene's germline CDR1 is MNHEY and CDR2 SVGEGT. With 1 base clipped from V and 4 bases from J, the junction kept 4 bases outside the gene matches. As DNA, the CDR3 is TGTGCCAGCAGTTACTGGGGACAGGGAGGCACTGAAGCTTTCTTT. It is translated as CASSYWGQGGTEAFF.

The chain couples TRBV19 to TRBJ2-3; no clear D. V dropped 5 bases and J dropped 0 bases, with 6 bases sitting between them. Per germline, CDR1 LNHDA and CDR2 SQIVND (reference sequence). The CDR3 is 13 amino acids. For the CDR3, the DNA is TGTGCCAGTAGTTCCGGGAGCACAGATACGCAGTATTTT. This encodes CASSSGSTDTQYF. Using reference TRBV19 and TRBJ2-3 for the parts outside the CDR3, the full variable domain is DGGITQSPKYLFRKEGQNVTLSCEQNLNHDAMYWYRQDPGQGLRLIYYSQIVNDFQKGDIAEGYSVSREKKESFPLTVTSAQKNPTAFYLCASSSGSTDTQYFGPGTRLTVL.

This clone was seen just once. The V gene is TRBV28, the J gene TRBJ1-1; 7 bases agree with TRBD1. Germline assignment: CDR1 MDHEN and CDR2 SYDVKM. Trimming took 6 bases from V and 3 from J; bases not matched to a gene: 7. This CDR3 has 14 residues. CDR3 sequence (DNA): TGTGCCAGCAGGGAGCCAGGGGGTTACACTGAAGCTTTCTTT. Translation: CASREPGGYTEAFF.

The CDR3 DNA reads TGCGCCAGCAGCTTGGACCCAGCGGGAGGGCCCGCCAATGAGCAGTTCTTC. This translates into CASSLDPAGGPANEQFF. V and J are TRBV5-1 and TRBJ2-1; 10 bases are a match to TRBD2. Germline lookup yields CDR1 SGHRS and CDR2 YFSETQ. The J segment lost 6 bases and the V segment lost 0 bases, leaving 9 bases of the junction unmatched. The CDR3 is made up of 17 amino acids.

Here the CDR3 DNA reads TGTGCCAGCAGCTTTATTAGTTTAGACTATGGCTACACCTTC. Its protein is CASSFISLDYGYTF. The gene calls are TRBV7-9 and TRBJ1-2; no clear D gene. This CDR3 has 14 amino acids. Trimming took 3 bases from V and 3 from J, leaving 11 bases between them. CDR1 and CDR2 (germline): SEHNR, FQNEAQ (reference sequence).

This chain uses TRBV7-9 with TRBJ2-7; TRBD2 matches at 8 bases. V shed 1 base and J 4 bases; nucleotides not matched to a gene: 6. This CDR3 contains 15 residues. Germline V lookup: CDR1 SEHNR, CDR2 FQNEAQ (reference sequence). This chain's CDR3 is CASSLGSGSFYEQYF. The CDR3 nucleotides are TGTGCCAGCAGCTTAGGGAGCGGGAGCTTTTACGAGCAGTACTTC.